This section outlines one T cell receptor (beta chain) sequence together with its context. Its antigen remains unidentified. This entry comes from a study of beta chain features in type 1 diabetes. Study-level results: Insertion counts at VDJ junctions were lower in type 1 diabetes patients, who also showed more deletions there. Among patients with Type 1 diabetes, TCRB CDR3s were moderately but significantly shorter in every one of the four CD4+ subsets.

All of the isolated RNA was reverse transcribed, so expressed TCRB transcripts were sequenced. Roughly 3.57 million reads on average were seen across naive, central memory and regulatory T cell samples. The repertoire was sequenced with immunoSEQ multiplex PCR; TCRdb's copy has only in-frame clones and lacks some. The sample has 150,000 to 160,000 clones; more than 9.5% are singletons. CDR3 length equals 19 residues. The J segment lost 3 bases and the V segment lost 2 bases, leaving 15 bases of the junction unmatched. Germline V lookup: CDR1 SGHTA, CDR2 FQGNSA. CD4+ cells of the naive, central memory, regulatory and stem cell-like memory types were sorted via CD45RO/CCR7/CD25/CD127/CD95/CD27.

The sequence was collected from a man between 18 and 35 years old in good health. The chain combines TRBV7-2 with TRBJ2-1; 8 nucleotides agree with TRBD2. Sequencing was done on a sample of central memory CD4+ T cells from blood. CDR3 bases: TGTGCCAGCAGCTTAAAGGCGAGCGGGAGAGGATGGGGCTACAATGAGCAGTTCTTC. Amino acid sequence: CASSLKASGRGWGYNEQFF.